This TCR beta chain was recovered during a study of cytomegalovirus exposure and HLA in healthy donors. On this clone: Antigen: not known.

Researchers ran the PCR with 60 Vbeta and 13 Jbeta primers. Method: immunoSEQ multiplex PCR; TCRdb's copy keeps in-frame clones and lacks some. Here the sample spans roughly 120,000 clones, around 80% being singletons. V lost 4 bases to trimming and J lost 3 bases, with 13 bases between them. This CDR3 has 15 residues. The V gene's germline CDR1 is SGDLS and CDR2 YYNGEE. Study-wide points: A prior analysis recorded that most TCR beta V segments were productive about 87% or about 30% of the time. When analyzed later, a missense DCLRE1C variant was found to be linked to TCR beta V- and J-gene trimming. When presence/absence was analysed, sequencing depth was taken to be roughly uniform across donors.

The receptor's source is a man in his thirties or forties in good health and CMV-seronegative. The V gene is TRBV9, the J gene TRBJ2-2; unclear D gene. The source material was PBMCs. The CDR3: CASSPITSYTGELFF. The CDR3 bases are TGTGCCAGCAGCCCGATTACTTCTTACACCGGGGAGCTGTTTTTT.